These T cell receptor beta chains were read from a single sample in a study of blood T cells in healthy people across ages. Using its own MiXCR run on the 5' RACE reads, TCRdb lists one record per CDR3 protein. The sample shows 730,000 or so distinct CDR3 sequences, roughly 41% of them seen only once. The sample taken for sequencing was blood. These receptor sequences come from a woman in her sixties or seventies in good health. CDR3s include the opening cysteine and the closing phenylalanine or tryptophan. The D gene is left open where the match is weak. Only some rows state a clone size, as once, few, many or a class for expanded clones.

clone_size j_call d_call v_call cdr3_length cdr3_nt cdr3_aa
. TRBJ2-1 TRBD2 TRBV14 15 TGTGCCGGCAGTACACAGGAATCTCGGGGGGATGAGCAGTTCTTC CAGSTQESRGDEQFF
. TRBJ1-1 . TRBV4-3 15 TGCGCCAGCAGCCAAGAGAGGACGGTGAACACTGAAGCTTTCTTT CASSQERTVNTEAFF
. TRBJ1-2 TRBD1 TRBV27 15 TGTGCCAGCAGTTTATCAACAGGGGGCAGGAATGGCTACACCTTC CASSLSTGGRNGYTF
few TRBJ2-3 . TRBV28 15 TGTGCCAGCAGTTTACCCGGCGACAGCACAGATACGCAGTATTTT CASSLPGDSTDTQYF
. TRBJ1-5 . TRBV20-1 14 TGCAGTGCTACCGACAGCGCCAAGCATCAGCCCCAGCATTTT CSATDSAKHQPQHF
few TRBJ2-6 TRBD2 TRBV7-9 19 TGTGCCAGCAGTCGGGGACTAGCGGGAGGGAGCTCTGGGGCCAACGTCCTGACTTTC CASSRGLAGGSSGANVLTF
few TRBJ1-4 . TRBV4-3 15 TGCGCCAGCAGCCCCTACCGGGGGGCATTTGAAAAACTGTTTTTT CASSPYRGAFEKLFF
. TRBJ1-2 . TRBV25-1 16 TGTGCCAGCAGTGAGGGTGGGGCAGGGTTATACTATGGCTACACCTTC CASSEGGAGLYYGYTF
. TRBJ2-1 TRBD1 TRBV11-2 16 TGTGCCAGCAGCTTAGATCAGGGGGCCGGATACAATGAGCAGTTCTTC CASSLDQGAGYNEQFF
few TRBJ2-5 TRBD2 TRBV2 15 TGTGCCAGCACTAAATCGGGGAGGGGAAAAGAGACCCAGTACTTC CASTKSGRGKETQYF
. TRBJ2-7 . TRBV4-1 15 TGCGCCAGCAGCCAAGATCAGGGTTGGCCCTACGAGCAGTACTTC CASSQDQGWPYEQYF
. TRBJ1-5 TRBD1 TRBV20-1 15 TGCAGTGCCCTAAGACAGGGAGTAGTTGTTCAGCCCCGGCATTTT CSALRQGVVVQPRHF
few TRBJ2-3 TRBD1 TRBV5-1 16 TGCGCCAGCAGCTTCGTCAGGGGGACGGGAACAGATACGCAGTATTTT CASSFVRGTGTDTQYF
few TRBJ2-3 TRBD1 TRBV5-1 17 TGCGCCAGCAGCCGGTCACAGGGGGCGCGGGACACAGATACGCAGTATTTT CASSRSQGARDTDTQYF
few TRBJ2-1 . TRBV11-3 15 TGTGCCAGCAGCAAGGACGGAAGCTCCTACAATGAGCAGTTCTTC CASSKDGSSYNEQFF
. TRBJ2-6 . TRBV6-5 16 TGTGCCAGCAGTTATGGTGCGACCCCTGGGGCCAACGTCCTGACTTTC CASSYGATPGANVLTF
. TRBJ2-1 TRBD2 TRBV7-8 16 TGTGCCGGCAACGATCGCGTAGCGGGAATTTACAATGAGCAGTTCTTC CAGNDRVAGIYNEQFF
. TRBJ1-1 . TRBV20-1 12 TGCAGTGCTCTCGGGGAAAACACTGAAGCTTTCTTT CSALGENTEAFF
many TRBJ2-6 . TRBV29-1 14 TGCAGCGTGGCTGGAGGCTCTGGGGCCAACGTCCTGACTTTC CSVAGGSGANVLTF
many TRBJ2-1 TRBD2 TRBV4-3 15 TGCGCCAGCAGCCAAGAGGGACTAGCCTACAATGAGCAGTTCTTC CASSQEGLAYNEQFF
once TRBJ2-7 . TRBV29-1 12 TGCAGCGCCGGACGGGACTCCTACGAGCAGTACTTC CSAGRDSYEQYF
few TRBJ1-5 . TRBV7-2 13 TGTGCCAGCAGCTTAGGAGGGATCCAGCCCCAGCATTTT CASSLGGIQPQHF
. TRBJ2-1 . TRBV12-3/TRBV12-4 13 TGTGCCAGCAGTTATGAGCTCAACAATGAGCAGTTCTTC CASSYELNNEQFF
. TRBJ2-7 TRBD2 TRBV7-2 15 TGTGCCAGCAGCTCATCTAGCGGGGTGTTCTACGAGCAGTACTTC CASSSSSGVFYEQYF
. TRBJ2-7 TRBD2 TRBV27 16 TGTGCCAGCAGTGGTAGGAGCGGGGCGTCGCGCTACGAGCAGTACTTC CASSGRSGASRYEQYF
. TRBJ2-1 TRBD2 TRBV7-9 16 TGTGCCAGCAGCACCTCAGCGGGAGAGCCCTACAATGAGCAGTTCTTC CASSTSAGEPYNEQFF
few TRBJ2-5 . TRBV29-1 12 TGCAGCTTATCTAGGGATTTAGAGACCCAGTACTTC CSLSRDLETQYF
. TRBJ2-5 TRBD2 TRBV20-1 16 TGCAGTGCTAGAGGCCGACTAGCGGGAGGCCAAGAGACCCAGTACTTC CSARGRLAGGQETQYF
. TRBJ1-2 . TRBV3-1 13 TGTGCCAGCAGCCTCGGCGGGTCCTCGGGCTACACCTTC CASSLGGSSGYTF
. TRBJ1-2 TRBD1 TRBV3-1 16 TGTGCCAGCAGCCCCCGGGACAGGAGGTCTAACTATGGCTACACCTTC CASSPRDRRSNYGYTF
. TRBJ1-6 . TRBV4-3 13 TGCGCCAGCAGCCAAGAAGGGGAGGCACCCCTCCACTTT CASSQEGEAPLHF
. TRBJ2-5 . TRBV7-9 17 TGTGCCAGCAGCTTATCCCTCACTAGCAGAACTCAAGAGACCCAGTACTTC CASSLSLTSRTQETQYF
many TRBJ2-7 . TRBV4-1 16 TGCGCCAGCAGCCGAGAGGGACAATTGAGCTCCTACGAGCAGTACTTC CASSREGQLSSYEQYF
. TRBJ2-7 TRBD2 TRBV18 16 TGTGCCAGCTCACCCGGGACTAGCGGAATTAAATCCGAGCAGTACTTC CASSPGTSGIKSEQYF
many TRBJ2-5 TRBD2 TRBV12-3/TRBV12-4 14 TGTGCCAGCAGTTTGCTAGCGGGGAAGGAGACCCAGTACTTC CASSLLAGKETQYF
. TRBJ2-1 TRBD2 TRBV25-1 14 TGTGCCAGCAACCGGGCTAGCGGAAACAATGAGCAGTTCTTC CASNRASGNNEQFF
. TRBJ2-7 TRBD2 TRBV4-3 16 TGCGCCAGCAGCCAGAGCGCTAGCGGGAGAGCGTACGAGCAGTACTTC CASSQSASGRAYEQYF
. TRBJ1-4 . TRBV27 15 TGTGCCAGTCGAACCCAGGGGCCGGGATGGGGAAAACTGTTTTTT CASRTQGPGWGKLFF
. TRBJ2-3 TRBD1 TRBV9 15 TGTGCCAGCAGCGGGGGACAGATGAGCACAGATACGCAGTATTTT CASSGGQMSTDTQYF
. TRBJ2-5 TRBD1 TRBV2 17 TGTGCCAGCAGCCATAAGGGGGCAGGCGTCAACCAAGAGACCCAGTACTTC CASSHKGAGVNQETQYF
few TRBJ1-4 . TRBV7-9 12 TGTGCCAGCAGCTCTAGCGGTGAAAAACTGTTTTTT CASSSSGEKLFF
. TRBJ2-2 TRBD2 TRBV13 16 TGTGCCAGCAGCCCGACTAGCGGGGGAATATCCGGGGAGCTGTTTTTT CASSPTSGGISGELFF
. TRBJ2-7 . TRBV15 15 TGTGCCACCAGCAGTGGGGGGAGTCTCACCTACGAGCAGTACTTC CATSSGGSLTYEQYF
many TRBJ2-3 . TRBV7-2 14 TGCGCCAGCAGCTTGGTCTTGGGGGAAGATACGCAGTATTTT CASSLVLGEDTQYF